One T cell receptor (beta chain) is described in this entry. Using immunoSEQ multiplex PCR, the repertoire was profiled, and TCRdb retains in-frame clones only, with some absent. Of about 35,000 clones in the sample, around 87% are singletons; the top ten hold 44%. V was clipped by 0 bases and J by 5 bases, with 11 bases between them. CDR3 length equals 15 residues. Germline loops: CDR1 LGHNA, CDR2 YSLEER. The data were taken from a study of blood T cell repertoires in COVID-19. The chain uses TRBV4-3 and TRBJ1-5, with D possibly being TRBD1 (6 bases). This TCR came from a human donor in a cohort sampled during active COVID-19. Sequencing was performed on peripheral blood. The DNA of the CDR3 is TGCGCCAGCAGCCAAGAATGGACAGAGGATCAGCCCCAGCATTTT. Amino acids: CASSQEWTEDQPQHF.